A single sample is the source of the 12 T cell receptor beta chains below, sequenced in a study of blood T cell repertoires in COVID-19. Assay used: immunoSEQ multiplex PCR; TCRdb lists only in-frame clones, some missing. The table has some 67,000 clones, approximately 88% seen once. Sequenced: peripheral blood. The receptors come from a woman older than 75 with acute or convalescent COVID-19.

V gene TRBV4-1 combines with J gene TRBJ2-5; no firm D call. The CDR3 spans 13 residues. Per the germline V gene, CDR1 is MGHRA and CDR2 is YSYEKL. With 2 bases removed from V and 5 bases from J, the gap between germline ends came to 9 bases. CDR3 nucleotide sequence: TGCGCCAGCAGCCAACAGCGATCCGAGACCCAGTACTTC. It specifies CASSQQRSETQYF.

J is TRBJ2-1 and V is TRBV6-2 or TRBV6-3; TRBD2 matches at 14 bases. J was trimmed by 8 bases and V by 0 bases; bases with no gene match: 3. The CDR3 runs to 16 residues. Per germline, CDR1 MNHEY and CDR2 SVGEGT. In nucleotides, the CDR3 is TGTGCCAGCAGTTACTCTGGGACTAGCGGGAGTTATGAGCAGTTCTTC. As protein: CASSYSGTSGSYEQFF.

The chain links TRBV5-4 to TRBJ2-3; 13 positions match TRBD2. The CDR3 covers 17 residues. The J segment lost 7 bases and the V segment lost 3 bases, leaving 11 bases of the junction unmatched. CDR1 is SGHNT and CDR2 is YYREEE in the germline V gene (reference sequence). The CDR3 is CASSSGLAGALGNTQYF. In DNA form, the CDR3 reads TGTGCCAGCAGCTCAGGACTAGCGGGAGCTTTAGGAAATACGCAGTATTTT.

The genes are TRBV4-1 and TRBJ2-7; TRBD2 agrees at 7 bases. The trim removed 1 base at V and 2 bases at J, leaving 8 bases unmatched. The germline gives CDR1 MGHRA, CDR2 YSYEKL. The CDR3 is made up of 16 amino acids. CDR3 loop: CASSQVTAGSPYEQYF. The CDR3 bases are TGCGCCAGCAGCCAAGTAACAGCGGGATCTCCCTACGAGCAGTACTTC.

The V and J genes are TRBV21-1 and TRBJ2-7; no check of the table's D call, TRBD2, against the DNA was made. TRBV21-1 is a documented pseudogene. The CDR3 has 13 residues. The CDR3 DNA follows: TGTGCCAGCGAGATGAGGGCGCCCTACGAGCAGTACTTC. This translates into CASEMRAPYEQYF.

The CDR3 bases are TGTGCCAGCAGTGAGGAGCGGGGGGGTTACAATGAGCAGTTCTTC. Its protein product is CASSEERGGYNEQFF. The chain couples TRBV6-1 to TRBJ2-1, with 10 bases aligning to TRBD2. CDR1 and CDR2 (germline): MNHNS, SASEGT. The CDR3 has 15 residues. V trimming: 3 bases; J trimming: 4 bases; junction bases outside the gene matches: 3.

V gene TRBV19 combines with J gene TRBJ1-5; tentative D call: TRBD1 (6 bases). The germline V gene encodes CDR1 LNHDA and CDR2 SQIVND (reference sequence). Trimming removed 5 bases at V and 0 bases at J, with 14 bases between. CDR3 length equals 16 residues. CDR3: CASSSPGQPSNQPQHF. The CDR3 DNA sequence: TGTGCCAGTAGTTCCCCGGGACAACCTAGCAATCAGCCCCAGCATTTT.

The count of this clone is one. The chain carries TRBV5-1 and TRBJ2-3; D is possibly TRBD1 (6 bases). Trimming shortened V by 2 bases and J by 3 bases, and 13 bases separated the two germline ends. The CDR3 runs 15 residues. The germline V gene encodes CDR1 SGHRS and CDR2 YFSETQ. Here the CDR3 DNA reads TGCGCCAGCAGCTTTTGGGGGCCGGGAACAGATACGCAGTATTTT. Residues: CASSFWGPGTDTQYF.

The chain employs TRBV7-9 and TRBJ2-5; 9 bases agree with TRBD2. Germline CDR1 SEHNR, CDR2 FQNEAQ (reference sequence). With 4 bases clipped from V and 1 base from J, the junction kept 1 base outside the gene matches. CDR3 size: 14 residues. As DNA, the CDR3 is TGTGCCAGCAGCTCGACTAGCGGCCAAGAGACCCAGTACTTC. Amino acids: CASSSTSGQETQYF.

This sequence joins TRBV15 and TRBJ1-5; tentatively, D is TRBD1 (6 bases). Looked up from germline, CDR1 is LNHNV and CDR2 is YYDKDF (reference sequence). The CDR3 has 15 amino acids. V dropped 3 bases and J dropped 0 bases, with 9 bases sitting between them. DNA of the CDR3: TGTGCCACCAGCAGGGAACAGGGTAGCAATCAGCCCCAGCATTTT. Translating gives CATSREQGSNQPQHF.

The rearrangement joins TRBV5-4 to TRBJ1-1; tentative D call: TRBD1 (6 bases). Trimming removed 1 base at V and 5 bases at J, with 12 bases between. The CDR3 has 14 residues. In germline, CDR1 is SGHNT, CDR2 YYREEE (reference sequence). The CDR3 DNA reads as TGTGCCAGCAGCTTGCGGGGGGCTGGTACTGAAGCTTTCTTT. Protein: CASSLRGAGTEAFF.

This chain uses TRBV20-1 with TRBJ2-7; 10 bases are a match to TRBD2. V shed 3 bases, J shed 7 bases, and the junction held 9 bases outside the gene matches. Germline CDR1 is DFQATT and CDR2 is SNEGSKA (reference sequence). This CDR3 is built from 14 residues. The CDR3 coding sequence is TGCAGTGCTAGTTTAGCGGGGGGTCCCCCGGAGCAGTACTTC. Translating it yields CSASLAGGPPEQYF.